What follows are 3 T cell receptor beta chains derived from one specimen sequenced in a study of cytomegalovirus exposure and HLA in healthy donors. The PCR ran on 60 Vbeta and 13 Jbeta primers. Using immunoSEQ multiplex PCR, the repertoire was profiled, and TCRdb retains in-frame clones only, with some absent. The sample data list approximately 170,000 clones. What was sequenced was PBMCs. The receptors come from a woman aged 18-30 years in good health and CMV-seropositive.

V usage is TRBV5-1 and J usage is TRBJ1-1; maybe TRBD1 (6 bases). The germline V gene encodes CDR1 SGHRS and CDR2 YFSETQ. V lost 0 bases to trimming and J lost 3 bases, with 12 bases between them. This CDR3 comprises 15 residues. The CDR3 protein is CASSLDRVWDTEAFF. CDR3 DNA sequence: TGCGCCAGCAGCTTGGACAGGGTTTGGGACACTGAAGCTTTCTTT.

This chain links TRBV30 with TRBJ2-2; D call uncertain. The germline CDR1 and CDR2 sequences are GTSNPN and SVGIG (reference sequence). The ends were cut back, 1 base at V and 8 bases at J, with 5 bases in the middle. This CDR3 is 11 amino acids long. The CDR3, as DNA: TGTGCCTGGAGTGCAGTAGGGGAGCTGTTTTTT. It encodes CAWSAVGELFF.

The chain couples TRBV19 to TRBJ1-5; D is possibly TRBD1 (5 bases). The CDR3 has 14 amino acids. CDR1 and CDR2 from the germline V gene are LNHDA and SQIVND (reference sequence). The V and J ends lost 3 bases and 3 bases respectively, with 9 bases between them. CDR3 amino acids: CASSMGGFNQPQHF. The CDR3 region has the DNA TGTGCCAGTAGTATGGGGGGATTCAATCAGCCCCAGCATTTT.